The 16 T cell receptor beta chains below were found in one sample sequenced in a study of blood T cell repertoires in COVID-19. Sequenced by immunoSEQ multiplex PCR; TCRdb stores in-frame clones only, minus some. The sample includes 250,000 to 350,000 clones, roughly 80% of them seen just once. The specimen was peripheral blood. Source of these receptors: a human donor with COVID-19, enrolled during active disease. The donor label of this sample is uncertain.

The chain links TRBV19 to TRBJ2-3, with 8 bases lining up with TRBD2. CDR1 LNHDA and CDR2 SQIVND come from the germline V gene (reference sequence). The CDR3 has 15 residues. Trimming took 5 bases from V and 3 from J; bases not matched to a gene: 7. This CDR3 reads CASSLRGGWTDTQYF. The CDR3, as DNA: TGTGCCAGTAGTTTACGGGGGGGGTGGACAGATACGCAGTATTTT. The full variable domain, completed using reference TRBV19 and TRBJ2-3, is DGGITQSPKYLFRKEGQNVTLSCEQNLNHDAMYWYRQDPGQGLRLIYYSQIVNDFQKGDIAEGYSVSREKKESFPLTVTSAQKNPTAFYLCASSLRGGWTDTQYFGPGTRLTVL.

This clone has a single count. This chain joins TRBV6-5 and TRBJ2-3, with D tentatively TRBD2 (5 bases). V dropped 8 bases and J dropped 2 bases, with 14 bases sitting between them. Germline V gives CDR1 MNHEY, CDR2 SVGAGI. This CDR3 is 14 amino acids long. CDR3: CASRSGSFTDTQYF. CDR3 coding DNA: TGTGCCAGCCGAAGCGGAAGCTTCACAGATACGCAGTATTTT.

The chain couples TRBV5-4 to TRBJ2-7; the D gene is possibly TRBD1 (5 bases). V dropped 0 bases and J dropped 3 bases, with 10 bases sitting between them. CDR1 is SGHNT, CDR2 YYREEE, per germline (reference sequence). The CDR3 runs 14 residues. CDR3 protein: CASSLGLGDYEQYF. In DNA form, the CDR3 reads TGTGCCAGCAGCTTGGGCCTAGGGGACTACGAGCAGTACTTC.

This clone was seen a handful of times. J is TRBJ2-7 and V is TRBV11-3; 9 bases match TRBD1. Per germline, CDR1 SGHNT and CDR2 YENEEA. CDR3 length: 15 residues. V shed 3 bases, J shed 2 bases, and the junction held 5 bases outside the gene matches. The CDR3 DNA reads as TGTGCCAGCAGCTTCGCCGGGACAGGGACCTACGAGCAGTACTTC. This translates into CASSFAGTGTYEQYF.

The chain is built from TRBV2 and TRBJ1-5; tentatively, D is TRBD1 (6 bases). Trimming removed 3 bases at V and 4 bases at J, with 10 bases between. The CDR3 is 14 residues long. In germline, CDR1 is SNHLY, CDR2 FYNNEI. The CDR3 region has the DNA TGTGCCAGCAGTGAGTTAGGGGGTAATCAGCCCCAGCATTTT. It is translated as CASSELGGNQPQHF.

A few counts support this clone. This sequence joins TRBV2 and TRBJ2-2; a weak D match, TRBD2 (5 bases). Germline V gene lookup returns CDR1 SNHLY and CDR2 FYNNEI. The ends were cut back, 2 bases at V and 3 bases at J, with 10 bases in the middle. The CDR3 runs 15 residues. CDR3 loop: CASSELGLYTGELFF. For the CDR3, the DNA is TGTGCCAGCAGTGAACTTGGACTCTACACCGGGGAGCTGTTTTTT.

The V and J genes are TRBV11-1 and TRBJ1-4; no clear D gene. CDR3 length: 14 amino acids. The germline V gene has CDR1 SGHAT and CDR2 FQDESV (reference sequence). V dropped 5 bases and J dropped 8 bases, with 15 bases sitting between them. The CDR3, as DNA: TGTGCCAGCAGCCCAAGGGTCGAGGGAGAAAAACTGTTTTTT. Translating gives CASSPRVEGEKLFF.

V usage is TRBV27 and J usage is TRBJ2-1; 10 nucleotides line up with TRBD2. Germline lookup yields CDR1 MNHEY and CDR2 SMNVEV (reference sequence). Trimming cost V 4 bases and J 6 bases; bases outside gene matches: 12. The length of the CDR3 is 17 residues. The CDR3 bases are TGTGCCAGCAGTTGGGGACCGACTAGCGGGCAACCCAATGAGCAGTTCTTC. It yields the protein CASSWGPTSGQPNEQFF.

The rearrangement joins TRBV3-1 (or the pseudogene TRBV3-2) to TRBJ2-7; TRBD1 matches 8 bases. V lost 1 base, J lost 3 bases, and 5 bases stayed unmatched. Germline V gives CDR1 LGHDT, CDR2 YNNKEL (reference sequence). The CDR3 totals 15 residues. CDR3 nucleotide sequence: TGTGCCAGCAGCCAAGCCGGACAGGGACTCTACGAGCAGTACTTC. Translating it yields CASSQAGQGLYEQYF.

A single count supports this clone. The rearrangement uses TRBV28 and TRBJ2-1; D may be TRBD2 (5 bases). Germline V gives CDR1 MDHEN, CDR2 SYDVKM. This CDR3 contains 15 residues. Trimming took off 2 bases at V and 6 bases at J, with 14 bases between the two ends. CDR3 nucleotides: TGTGCCAGCAGTTTAGACCTCCGGGATCCCAATGAGCAGTTCTTC. As protein: CASSLDLRDPNEQFF.

The rearrangement uses TRBV6-5 and TRBJ1-2, with no clear D. This CDR3 is built from 14 residues. CDR1 MNHEY and CDR2 SVGAGI come from the germline V gene. Trimming left V 2 bases short and J 6 bases short, with 13 bases between. CDR3 in amino acids: CASSYTAGRNGYTF. The CDR3 DNA follows: TGTGCCAGCAGTTACACCGCGGGTCGGAATGGCTACACCTTC.

The CDR3 DNA reads TGTGCCAGCAGTGAGATGGCAGGCTATGGCTACACCTTC. Protein product: CASSEMAGYGYTF. The chain links TRBV6-1 to TRBJ1-2; D unresolved. This CDR3 region has 13 residues. Deletions cut 3 bases from V and 4 bases from J, with 9 bases between. Germline CDR1 reads MNHNS; CDR2 reads SASEGT.

The genes are TRBV18 and TRBJ2-7, with D possibly matching TRBD1 (5 bases). Germline V lookup: CDR1 KGHSH, CDR2 LQKENI. The CDR3 covers 14 residues. V dropped 6 bases and J dropped 1 base, with 13 bases sitting between them. CDR3 in DNA: TGTGCCAGCTCCAGTCAGGGCGGATCCTACGAGCAGTACTTC. It is translated as CASSSQGGSYEQYF.

V gene TRBV28 combines with J gene TRBJ1-4; D is possibly TRBD1 (5 bases). Germline assignment: CDR1 MDHEN and CDR2 SYDVKM. Trimming shortened V by 6 bases and J by 1 base, and 12 bases separated the two germline ends. The length of the CDR3 is 15 residues. CDR3: CASSYLGGTNEKLFF. As DNA, the CDR3 is TGTGCCAGCAGCTATCTCGGGGGAACTAATGAAAAACTGTTTTTT.

The chain employs TRBV10-3 and TRBJ2-1; 7 nucleotides match TRBD2. Germline CDR1 ENHRY, CDR2 SYGVKD. Trimming cost V 10 bases and J 2 bases; bases outside gene matches: 8. The CDR3 loop spans 14 amino acids. CDR3 in DNA: TGTGCCACCGGTGGGGGGGAGACCTACAATGAGCAGTTCTTC. Encoded protein: CATGGGETYNEQFF.

This clone was seen a single time. The chain couples TRBV5-1 to TRBJ2-2; 9 bases map to TRBD1. The V gene's germline CDR1 is SGHRS and CDR2 YFSETQ. Unmatched junction bases numbered 4, after V lost 6 bases and J lost 1 base. This CDR3 has 15 amino acids. This CDR3 is CASTLTGGNTGELFF. The CDR3 nucleotides are TGCGCCAGCACCCTGACAGGGGGGAACACCGGGGAGCTGTTTTTT.